This entry lists 26 T cell receptor beta chains sequenced from one sample in a study of early T cells in non-severe SARS-CoV-2 infection. Using its own MiXCR run on the 5' RACE reads, TCRdb lists one record per CDR3 protein. The data contain around 70,000 distinct CDR3 sequences, roughly 12% of them singletons. Sequenced input: whole blood. Every receptor here comes from an adult who was a healthcare worker with PCR-confirmed SARS-CoV-2 infection or an uninfected control (not recorded which).

The gene calls are TRBV27 and TRBJ2-3; no clear D gene. CDR3 size: 13 residues. V lost 10 bases, J lost 4 bases, and 15 bases lay in between. In germline, CDR1 is MNHEY, CDR2 SMNVEV (reference sequence). The CDR3 sequence: CATGRSSADTQYF. DNA of the CDR3: TGTGCCACAGGCAGGTCGTCGGCAGATACGCAGTATTTT.

There are many counts of this clonotype. This chain uses TRBV29-1 with TRBJ1-3; possible D gene TRBD1, 5 bases. The CDR3 is 14 residues long. V shed 5 bases and J shed 8 bases, with 19 bases lying between them. From germline, CDR1 is SQVTM and CDR2 ANQGSEA. The CDR3 loop reads CSVLPGRGVDTIYF. The CDR3 nucleotides read TGCAGCGTTCTCCCGGGGCGCGGGGTAGACACCATATATTTT.

This clonotype was observed a few times. The genes are TRBV5-1 and TRBJ1-1; possible D gene TRBD1, 6 bases. Trimming took 4 bases from V and 1 from J, leaving 8 bases between them. The CDR3 runs to 13 residues. The germline V gene encodes CDR1 SGHRS and CDR2 YFSETQ. The CDR3 loop is CASSTGQNTEAFF. CDR3 DNA sequence: TGCGCCAGCAGCACGGGACAGAACACTGAAGCTTTCTTT.

This clonotype was counted between two and nine times. The DNA for the CDR3 is TGTGCCAGCAGTCGAACAGGGGTAGCCTCGGGGAATCAGCCCCAGCATTTT. Translating it yields CASSRTGVASGNQPQHF. The chain has TRBV6-5 and TRBJ1-5, with 7 bases that match TRBD1. CDR1 and CDR2 (germline): MNHEY, SVGAGI. The CDR3 is made up of 17 amino acids. Trimming removed 5 bases from V and 4 bases from J; junction bases left unmatched: 14.

The chain links TRBV7-9 to TRBJ2-7; 7 bases fit TRBD1. There are 15 residues in the CDR3. In germline, CDR1 is SEHNR, CDR2 FQNEAQ (reference sequence). V was pared by 4 bases and J by 0 bases, with 6 bases of the junction left unmatched. The CDR3 sequence is CASSWTTGDSYEQYF. The CDR3, as DNA: TGTGCCAGCAGCTGGACCACAGGGGACTCCTACGAGCAGTACTTC.

This clonotype has just a few counts. The V gene is TRBV7-9, the J gene TRBJ1-1; D unresolved. V lost 5 bases, J lost 13 bases, and 14 bases lay in between. The CDR3 runs to 11 residues. Germline loops: CDR1 SEHNR, CDR2 FQNEAQ (reference sequence). The DNA of the CDR3 is TGTGCCAGCAGCACAACACTGAAGCTTTTCTTT. It specifies CASSTTLKLFF.

The V and J genes are TRBV28 and TRBJ1-2; 12 bases align to TRBD1. The CDR3 covers 14 residues. Germline-derived CDR1 and CDR2 are MDHEN and SYDVKM. J lost 8 bases, V lost 2 bases, and 3 bases had no gene match. CDR3 sequence reads: CASSLAGTGGGYTF. The CDR3 bases are TGTGCCAGCAGTTTAGCCGGGACAGGGGGCGGCTACACCTTC.

The rearrangement uses TRBV2 and TRBJ2-3, with D maybe TRBD2 (6 bases). From germline, CDR1 is SNHLY and CDR2 FYNNEI. V lost 6 bases, J lost 6 bases, and 13 bases lay in between. The CDR3 length is 13 residues. CDR3 region: CASSGRPGDTQYF. The CDR3 DNA follows: TGTGCCAGCAGCGGGAGACCCGGGGATACGCAGTATTTT.

This chain connects TRBV5-1 to TRBJ1-1; tentative D call: TRBD1 (5 bases). The V end was cut by 0 bases, the J end by 1 base, with 10 bases between. Germline values: CDR1 SGHRS, CDR2 YFSETQ. This CDR3 has 15 residues. Here the CDR3 reads CASSLDAGKNTEAFF. The DNA for the CDR3 is TGCGCCAGCAGCTTGGATGCAGGGAAGAACACTGAAGCTTTCTTT.

This clonotype was counted a few times. This sequence joins TRBV18 and TRBJ2-7, with TRBD1 identical over 7 bases. This CDR3 spans 14 amino acids. Trimming at V came to 4 bases and at J to 2 bases, leaving 5 bases not matched to a gene. Germline V lookup: CDR1 KGHSH, CDR2 LQKENI. CDR3: CASSHRDRAYEQYF. DNA for the CDR3: TGTGCCAGCTCACACCGGGACAGAGCCTACGAGCAGTACTTC.

This clonotype appeared a few times. The genes are TRBV12-3 or TRBV12-4 and TRBJ2-5, with D hard to call. The germline V and J ends were trimmed by 3 bases and 2 bases, with 7 bases remaining between them. The CDR3 contains 13 residues. The CDR3 sequence: CASSLGRQETQYF. CDR3 nucleotide sequence: TGTGCCAGCAGTTTGGGCAGACAAGAGACCCAGTACTTC.

The chain couples TRBV19 to TRBJ2-5; D gene ambiguous. V dropped 7 bases and J dropped 2 bases, with 11 bases sitting between them. Germline V gene data show CDR1 as LNHDA and CDR2 as SQIVND (reference sequence). The CDR3 is made up of 13 amino acids. The CDR3 here is CASIGPEQETQYF. CDR3 bases: TGTGCCAGTATCGGGCCAGAACAAGAGACCCAGTACTTC.

The V gene is TRBV7-2, the J gene TRBJ2-3; D is possibly TRBD2 (6 bases). This CDR3 is built from 15 residues. The V and J ends lost 4 bases and 2 bases respectively, with 13 bases between them. CDR1 and CDR2 from the germline V gene are SGHTA and FQGNSA. The DNA for the CDR3 is TGTGCCAGCAGCTCAGGACTACCCTCCACAGATACGCAGTATTTT. Translated, it gives CASSSGLPSTDTQYF.

This clonotype was recorded many times. The chain carries TRBV7-9 and TRBJ2-7, with D hard to call. The CDR3 contains 14 residues. The V and J ends lost 1 base and 1 base respectively, with 8 bases between them. Germline-derived CDR1 and CDR2 are SEHNR and FQNEAQ (reference sequence). The CDR3: CASSLDGRSYEQYF. The CDR3 coding sequence is TGTGCCAGCAGCTTAGATGGAAGGTCCTACGAGCAGTACTTC. The complete variable domain, with remaining parts taken from reference TRBV7-9 and TRBJ2-7, reads DTGVSQNPRHKITKRGQNVTFRCDPISEHNRLYWYRQTLGQGPEFLTYFQNEAQLEKSRLLSDRFSAERPKGSFSTLEIQRTEQGDSAMYLCASSLDGRSYEQYFGPGTRLTVT.

This clonotype showed up many times. V and J are TRBV5-1 and TRBJ2-5, with D perhaps matching TRBD2 (6 bases). Germline V gene lookup returns CDR1 SGHRS and CDR2 YFSETQ. V lost 4 bases to trimming and J lost 5 bases, with 18 bases between them. This CDR3 contains 15 residues. CDR3 DNA sequence: TGCGCCAGCAGCCCGGGCGGGCGGGGAGATGAGACCCAGTACTTC. Translating gives CASSPGGRGDETQYF.

The rearrangement joins TRBV6-1 to TRBJ1-1; the D gene is possibly TRBD1 (6 bases). Per the germline V gene, CDR1 is MNHNS and CDR2 is SASEGT. V lost 6 bases, J lost 3 bases, and 20 bases lay in between. The CDR3 totals 16 residues. CDR3 amino acids: CASRAGAAGGDTEAFF. CDR3 bases: TGTGCCAGCAGGGCAGGGGCAGCCGGTGGGGACACTGAAGCTTTCTTT.

In its sample, this clonotype was seen many times. The chain uses TRBV6-2 or TRBV6-3 and TRBJ2-7, with TRBD1 identical over 7 bases. Germline assignment: CDR1 MNHEY and CDR2 SVGEGT. J was trimmed by 1 base and V by 3 bases; bases with no gene match: 3. The CDR3 has 14 residues. CDR3 coding DNA: TGTGCCAGCAGTTATGTGGGACAGTCCTACGAGCAGTACTTC. Its translation: CASSYVGQSYEQYF.

The chain combines TRBV27 with TRBJ2-7; TRBD2 matches 14 bases. V lost 4 bases, J lost 1 base, and 6 bases stayed unmatched. Germline V CDR1 and CDR2: MNHEY, SMNVEV (reference sequence). This CDR3 is built from 17 residues. CDR3 loop: CASSWSGTSGSSYEQYF. The CDR3 nucleotides read TGTGCCAGCAGTTGGTCCGGGACTAGCGGGAGTTCCTACGAGCAGTACTTC.

This clonotype was detected only a few times. The chain combines TRBV7-3 with TRBJ2-1, with 11 bases identical to TRBD2. This CDR3 has 19 amino acids. V trimming: 5 bases; J trimming: 0 bases; junction bases outside the gene matches: 12. CDR1 and CDR2 from the germline V gene are SGHTA and FQGTGA. The CDR3 spells CASSANALAGGSSYNEQFF. The CDR3 nucleotides are TGTGCCAGCAGCGCCAATGCTCTAGCGGGGGGAAGCTCCTACAATGAGCAGTTCTTC.

The chain is built from TRBV29-1 and TRBJ2-1; weak D call: TRBD2 (5 bases). Looked up from germline, CDR1 is SQVTM and CDR2 is ANQGSEA. The CDR3 length is 12 residues. V was clipped by 1 base and J by 10 bases, with 11 bases between them. In DNA form, the CDR3 reads TGCAGCGTTGAAGGCGAATCGGGAGAGCAGTTCTTC. Amino acids: CSVEGESGEQFF.

The sample holds many counts of this clonotype. The V gene is TRBV7-8, the J gene TRBJ2-6; weak D call: TRBD2 (5 bases). The CDR3 is 15 residues long. Germline V gives CDR1 SGHVS, CDR2 FQNEAQ. V shed 4 bases and J shed 4 bases, with 11 bases lying between them. In nucleotides, the CDR3 is TGTGCCAGCAGCTCGGGGTCTGTGGGGGCCAACGTCCTGACTTTC. Translated, it gives CASSSGSVGANVLTF.

This clonotype turned up a few times. This chain links TRBV6-6 with TRBJ1-1, with unresolved D. Germline CDR1 MNHNY, CDR2 SVGAGI (reference sequence). The CDR3 covers 14 residues. V was shortened by 2 bases and J by 1 base, with 8 bases between the two germline ends. In nucleotides, the CDR3 is TGTGCCAGCAGTTACACTCAGGAGAACACTGAAGCTTTCTTT. It codes for CASSYTQENTEAFF.

The chain is built from TRBV3-1 and TRBJ2-1; D not certain. Germline V CDR1 and CDR2: LGHDT, YNNKEL (reference sequence). CDR3 length: 13 amino acids. V lost 4 bases and J lost 6, with 10 bases in between. The CDR3 loop reads CASSRRTGNEQFF. CDR3 coding DNA: TGTGCCAGCAGCCGGCGGACGGGCAATGAGCAGTTCTTC.

This clonotype was observed a handful of times. The DNA for the CDR3 is TGTGCCAGCGCCAGCAACGGGATCGGCAATCAGCCCCAGCATTTT. The encoded protein is CASASNGIGNQPQHF. The chain carries TRBV6-5 and TRBJ1-5; no reliable D call. The CDR3 runs 15 residues. The V gene lost 8 bases and the J gene lost 2 bases, with 16 bases spanning the gap. CDR1 and CDR2 from the germline V gene are MNHEY and SVGAGI.

This clonotype was seen many times. This rearrangement joins TRBV7-6 to TRBJ2-7; TRBD1 aligns across 7 bases. Germline trimming cut 5 bases from V and 4 bases from J; bases unmatched to any gene: 8. This CDR3 has 14 residues. Germline loops: CDR1 SGHVS, CDR2 FNYEAQ. CDR3 region: CASSLQGQRYEQYF. CDR3 DNA sequence: TGTGCCAGCAGCCTACAGGGGCAGAGGTACGAGCAGTACTTC.

The V call is TRBV27, the J call TRBJ1-6; a possible D gene is TRBD1 (6 bases). V lost 6 bases, J lost 8 bases, and 17 bases lay in between. CDR1 MNHEY and CDR2 SMNVEV come from the germline V gene (reference sequence). The length of the CDR3 is 15 residues. CDR3 coding DNA: TGTGCCAGCAGCTTGGGAGGGGGATGGGATTCACCCCTCCACTTT. Residues: CASSLGGGWDSPLHF.